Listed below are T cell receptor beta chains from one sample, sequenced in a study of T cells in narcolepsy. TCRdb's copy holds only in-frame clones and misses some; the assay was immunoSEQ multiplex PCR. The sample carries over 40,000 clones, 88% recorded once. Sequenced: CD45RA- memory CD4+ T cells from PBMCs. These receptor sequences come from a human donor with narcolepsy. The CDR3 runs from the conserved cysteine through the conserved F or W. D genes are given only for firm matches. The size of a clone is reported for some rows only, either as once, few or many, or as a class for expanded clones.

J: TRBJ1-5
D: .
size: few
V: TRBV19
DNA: TGTGCCAGTAGTAGTTTAGGATATCAGCCCCAGCATTTT
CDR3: CASSSLGYQPQHF

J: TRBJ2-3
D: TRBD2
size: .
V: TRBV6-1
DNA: TGTGCCAGCAGTGGGGGACTAGCTCTGACAGATACGCAGTATTTT
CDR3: CASSGGLALTDTQYF

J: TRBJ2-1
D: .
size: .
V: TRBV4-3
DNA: TGCGCCAGCAGCCAAGTTCTAAACGGCAATGAGCAGTTCTTC
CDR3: CASSQVLNGNEQFF

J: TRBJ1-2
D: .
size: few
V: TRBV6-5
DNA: TGTGCCAGCAGTTACTCGACCAGGGAGGGCTACACCTTC
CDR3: CASSYSTREGYTF

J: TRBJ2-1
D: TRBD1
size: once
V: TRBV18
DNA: TGTGCCAGCTCACCACTGACAGGGGAAAATGAGCAGTTCTTC
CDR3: CASSPLTGENEQFF

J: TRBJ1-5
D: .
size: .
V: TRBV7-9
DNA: TGTGCCAGCAGGGAAGGATCCTTTGGCAATCAGCCCCAGCATTTT
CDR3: CASREGSFGNQPQHF

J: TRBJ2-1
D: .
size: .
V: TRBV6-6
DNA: TGTGCCAGCAGGAGGGGGGGCAGGGATGAGCAGTTCTTC
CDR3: CASRRGGRDEQFF

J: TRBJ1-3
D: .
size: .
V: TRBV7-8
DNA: TGTGCCAGCACCTTGGGACCTTTGGGAAACACCATATATTTT
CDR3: CASTLGPLGNTIYF

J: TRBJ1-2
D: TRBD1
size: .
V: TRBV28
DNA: TGTGCCAGCACTTTCCAATCAGGGGGGTACGGCTACACCTTC
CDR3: CASTFQSGGYGYTF

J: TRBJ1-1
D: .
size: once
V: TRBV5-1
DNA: TGCGCCAGCAGCTTGGACGGGGTTGGAGACACTGAAGCTTTCTTT
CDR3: CASSLDGVGDTEAFF

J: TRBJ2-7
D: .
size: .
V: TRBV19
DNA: TGTGCCAGTAGTTTCGGACCCTCCTACGAGCAGTACTTC
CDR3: CASSFGPSYEQYF

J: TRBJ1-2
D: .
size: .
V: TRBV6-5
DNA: TGTGCCAGCAGTTATACGACAGGCACGAACTATGGCTACACCTTC
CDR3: CASSYTTGTNYGYTF

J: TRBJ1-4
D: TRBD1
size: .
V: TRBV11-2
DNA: TGTGCCAGCAGCTTAGGTGTGACAGGGGTTGAAAAACTGTTTTTT
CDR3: CASSLGVTGVEKLFF

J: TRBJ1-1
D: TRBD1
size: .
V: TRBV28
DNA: TGTGCCAGCAGTTTATCTGTCCCAGGGGGCTCTACCTTAAACACTGAAGCTTTCTTT
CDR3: CASSLSVPGGSTLNTEAFF

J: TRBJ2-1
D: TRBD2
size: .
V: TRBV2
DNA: TGTGCCAGCAGACTAGCGGGTTACAATGAGCAGTTCTTC
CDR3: CASRLAGYNEQFF

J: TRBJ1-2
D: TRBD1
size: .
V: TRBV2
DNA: TGTGCCAGCAGCGAGACAGGGGCCTATGGCTACACCTTC
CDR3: CASSETGAYGYTF

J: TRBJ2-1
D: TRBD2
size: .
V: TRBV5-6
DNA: TGTGCCAGCAGCCCCGTGAACGGGGGGGCCATCAATGAGCAGTTCTTC
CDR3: CASSPVNGGAINEQFF

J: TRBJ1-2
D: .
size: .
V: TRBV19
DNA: TGTGCCACCGAGGAGAGATCCTTGTCTAACTATGGCTACACCTTC
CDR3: CATEERSLSNYGYTF

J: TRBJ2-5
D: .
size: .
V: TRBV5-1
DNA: TGCGCCAGCAGCTTGGGGGGGACTCGAGAAGAGACCCAGTACTTC
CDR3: CASSLGGTREETQYF

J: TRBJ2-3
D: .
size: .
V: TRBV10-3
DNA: TGTGCCATCAGGCGGGACAGCACAGATACGCAGTATTTT
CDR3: CAIRRDSTDTQYF

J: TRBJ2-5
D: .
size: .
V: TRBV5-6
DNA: TGTGCCAGCAGCTTGTCTTTAGCAGTAGGGGAGACCCAGTACTTC
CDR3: CASSLSLAVGETQYF

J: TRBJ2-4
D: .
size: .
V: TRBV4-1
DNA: TGCGCCAGCAGCCAAGGATATGGGGGAGCCAAAAACATTCAGTACTTC
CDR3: CASSQGYGGAKNIQYF

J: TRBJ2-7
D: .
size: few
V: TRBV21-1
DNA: TGTGCCAGCAGCAACCCGTGGACCCACGAGCAGTACTTC
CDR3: CASSNPWTHEQYF

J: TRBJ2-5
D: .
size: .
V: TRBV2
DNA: TGTGCCAGCAGTGAACTTCGGGAAGAGACCCAGTACTTC
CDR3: CASSELREETQYF

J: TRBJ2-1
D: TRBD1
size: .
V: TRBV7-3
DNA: TGTGCCAGCAGCCCCAGACAGGGTTCCTACAATGAGCAGTTCTTC
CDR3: CASSPRQGSYNEQFF

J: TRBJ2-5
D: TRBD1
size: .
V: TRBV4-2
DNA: TGTGCCAGCAGCCAAGGGGGTATGAGACAGGGCCAAGAGACCCAGTACTTC
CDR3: CASSQGGMRQGQETQYF

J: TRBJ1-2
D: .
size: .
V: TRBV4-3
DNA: TGCGCCAGCAGCCAGGAGACGGCCAAACGCGGCTACACCTTC
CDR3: CASSQETAKRGYTF

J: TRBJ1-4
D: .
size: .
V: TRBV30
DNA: TGTGCCTGGAGTGACAGCGCTAATGAAAAACTGTTTTTT
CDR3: CAWSDSANEKLFF

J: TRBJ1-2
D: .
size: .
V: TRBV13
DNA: TGTGCCAGCAGCTTAGAAGCAGGGGAAAACTATGGCTACACCTTC
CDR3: CASSLEAGENYGYTF

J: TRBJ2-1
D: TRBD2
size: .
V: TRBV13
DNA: TGTGCCAGCAGCTTAAGACTAGCGGGGGGAGATGAGCAGTTCTTC
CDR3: CASSLRLAGGDEQFF

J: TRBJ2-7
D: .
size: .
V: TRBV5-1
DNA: TGCGCCAGCAGCTTGGAGCGTAGCGCCGAGCAGTACTTC
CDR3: CASSLERSAEQYF

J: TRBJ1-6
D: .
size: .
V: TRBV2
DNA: TGTGCCAGCAGCGGAGACAAAGCTCTACCACAGGGAAGGAATGGTTCACCCCTCCACTTT
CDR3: CASSGDKALPQGRNGSPLHF

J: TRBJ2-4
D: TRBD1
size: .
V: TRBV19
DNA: TGTGCCAGTGGACAGGGGGGTTCCAAAAACATTCAGTACTTC
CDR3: CASGQGGSKNIQYF

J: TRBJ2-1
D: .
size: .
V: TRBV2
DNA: TGTGCCAGCATGAGGCGGCAGGACTACAATGAGCAGTTCTTC
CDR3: CASMRRQDYNEQFF

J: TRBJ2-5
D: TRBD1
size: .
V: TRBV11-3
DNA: TGTGCCAGCAGCTTAGCCGGGTGGGACAGTCTAGAGCAAGAGACCCAGTACTTC
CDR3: CASSLAGWDSLEQETQYF

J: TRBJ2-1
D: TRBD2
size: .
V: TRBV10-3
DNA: TGTGCCATCAGTCCGACTAGCGGGAGGCACAATGAGCAGTTCTTC
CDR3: CAISPTSGRHNEQFF

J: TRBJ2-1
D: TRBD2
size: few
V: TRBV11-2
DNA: TGTGCCAGCATTAGCGGGACTAGCTCCTACAATGAGCAGTTCTTC
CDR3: CASISGTSSYNEQFF

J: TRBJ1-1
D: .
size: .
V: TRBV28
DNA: TGTGCCAGCCACGTTGGGGGCGGGGCTGAAGCTTTCTTT
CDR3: CASHVGGGAEAFF

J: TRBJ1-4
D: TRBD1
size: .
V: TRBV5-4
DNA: TGTGCCAGCAGCTCCGGGACAGGTGAAAAACTGTTTTTT
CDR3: CASSSGTGEKLFF

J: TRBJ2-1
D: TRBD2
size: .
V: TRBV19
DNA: TGTGCCAGTAGTGTGGCCGGGACTAGCATCCCTAAACCGTTCTTC
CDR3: CASSVAGTSIPKPFF

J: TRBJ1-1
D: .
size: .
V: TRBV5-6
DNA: TGTGCCAGCAGCCCGACAGGTCTCAGAGGGTCTAGGGGAGCTTTCTTT
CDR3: CASSPTGLRGSRGAFF

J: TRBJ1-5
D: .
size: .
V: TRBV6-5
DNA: TGTGCCAGCAGATCGCTCGGGTCAAATCAGCCCCAGCATTTT
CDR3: CASRSLGSNQPQHF

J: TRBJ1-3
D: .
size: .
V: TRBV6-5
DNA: TGTGCCAGCAGCCCCCCTTCGTCTGGAAACACCATATATTTT
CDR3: CASSPPSSGNTIYF

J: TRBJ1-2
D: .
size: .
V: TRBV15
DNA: TGTGCCACCAGCAGAGATTTAGGAGGCAACTATGGCTACACCTTC
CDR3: CATSRDLGGNYGYTF

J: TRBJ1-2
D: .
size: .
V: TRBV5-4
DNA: TGTGCCAGCAGCCCACACGAATTCTATGGCTACACCTTC
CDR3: CASSPHEFYGYTF

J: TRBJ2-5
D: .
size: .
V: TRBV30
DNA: TGTGCCTGGAGTGTGCTAGGTGGGGCGTGGGAGACCCAGTACTTC
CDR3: CAWSVLGGAWETQYF

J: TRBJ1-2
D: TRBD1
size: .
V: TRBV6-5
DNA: TGTGCCAGCAGCCGTGGACAGGGGTGGGGTGGCTACACCTTC
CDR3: CASSRGQGWGGYTF

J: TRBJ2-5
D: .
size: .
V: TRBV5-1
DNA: TGCGCCAGCAGCTTAGGGTCGACAGGGAGGGGAGAGACCCAGTACTTC
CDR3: CASSLGSTGRGETQYF

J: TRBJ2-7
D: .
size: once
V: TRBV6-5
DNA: TGTGCCAGCAGTGCGACGATCTCCTACGAGCAGTACTTC
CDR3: CASSATISYEQYF

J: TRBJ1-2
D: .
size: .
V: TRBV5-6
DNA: TGTGCCAGCAGCTGGGACAACCGAAACTATGGCTACACCTTC
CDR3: CASSWDNRNYGYTF

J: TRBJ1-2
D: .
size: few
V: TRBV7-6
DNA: TGTGCCAGCAGAAATACAAACCGGGACATGAAGGGCTACACCTTC
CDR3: CASRNTNRDMKGYTF

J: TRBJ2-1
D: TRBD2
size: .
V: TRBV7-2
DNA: TGTGCCAGCAGCTCCCCCCGAGGGAGAGCGGGAGGGAGGAATGAGCAGTTCTTC
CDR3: CASSSPRGRAGGRNEQFF

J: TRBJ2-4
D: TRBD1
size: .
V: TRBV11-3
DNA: TGTGCCAGCAGCCAAATGGGACAGATAGCCAAAAACATTCAGTACTTC
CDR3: CASSQMGQIAKNIQYF

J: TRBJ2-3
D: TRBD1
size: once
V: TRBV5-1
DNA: TGCGCCAGCAGCTTGGCGGGGACAGGGTCTAGCACAGATACGCAGTATTTT
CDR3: CASSLAGTGSSTDTQYF